One and the same sample provided the 22 T cell receptor beta chains below, sequenced in a study of shared clonotypes between healthy human individuals. Profiled with immunoSEQ multiplex PCR; TCRdb holds only in-frame clones, not every one. The sample includes about 1.5 million clones, around 95% of them seen just once. The sequencing sample was made of naive CD4+ T cells sorted from blood. Subset noted: CD45RA+ positively selected. The source of these receptors is a man in his thirties or forties in good health.

This clone was seen once. The chain employs TRBV19 and TRBJ2-2, with D perhaps TRBD1 (6 bases). The ends were cut back, 6 bases at V and 1 base at J, with 12 bases in the middle. Germline loops: CDR1 LNHDA, CDR2 SQIVND (reference sequence). The CDR3 length is 15 residues. This chain's CDR3 is CASRIIGGNTGELFF. CDR3 nucleotides: TGTGCCAGTAGGATTATAGGGGGGAACACCGGGGAGCTGTTTTTT.

A note on this clone: The same CDR3 also results from other DNA sequences found in this sample. The gene calls are TRBV4-3 and TRBJ1-5; no reliable D call. The germline V gene has CDR1 LGHNA and CDR2 YSLEER. This CDR3 comprises 13 residues. Between the trimmed V and J ends, which lost 0 bases and 6 bases, there was a span of 6 bases. The CDR3 sequence: CASSQDLGQPQHF. CDR3 nucleotides: TGCGCCAGCAGCCAAGATCTGGGTCAGCCCCAGCATTTT.

This sequence joins TRBV4-2 and TRBJ2-7, with TRBD2 matching over 13 bases. CDR3 length: 17 residues. The germline CDR1 and CDR2 sequences are LGHNA and YNFKEQ. V lost 3 bases to trimming and J lost 3 bases; unmatched junction nucleotides: 8. The CDR3 sequence is CASSHQLAGGTVYEQYF. In DNA, the CDR3 is TGTGCCAGCAGCCATCAACTAGCGGGAGGGACTGTCTACGAGCAGTACTTC.

The J gene is TRBJ2-7, the V gene TRBV18; no clear D gene. V was trimmed by 3 bases and J by 2 bases, leaving 20 bases between them. The V gene's germline CDR1 is KGHSH and CDR2 LQKENI. The CDR3 extends over 17 amino acids. The CDR3: CASSPTHLGQDPYEQYF. CDR3 sequence (DNA): TGTGCCAGCTCACCTACTCACCTCGGGCAGGACCCCTACGAGCAGTACTTC. Full variable domain (missing parts from reference TRBV18 and TRBJ2-7): NAGVMQNPRHLVRRRGQEARLRCSPMKGHSHVYWYRQLPEEGLKFMVYLQKENIIDESGMPKERFSAEFPKEGPSILRIQQVVRGDSAAYFCASSPTHLGQDPYEQYFGPGTRLTVT.

A note on this clone: Additional DNA sequences in this sample encode the identical CDR3. The chain uses TRBV5-8 and TRBJ2-5; a possible D gene is TRBD1 (6 bases). The V end lost 2 bases, the J end lost 4 bases, and 9 bases lay between the germline ends. The CDR3 covers 13 residues. From germline, CDR1 is SGHTS and CDR2 YDEGEE. The CDR3 protein is CASSFDRRETQYF. The CDR3 DNA reads as TGTGCCAGCAGCTTTGACAGGAGAGAGACCCAGTACTTC. The full variable domain, rest sourced from reference TRBV5-8 and TRBJ2-5, is EAGVTQSPTHLIKTRGQQATLRCSPISGHTSVYWYQQALGLGLQFLLWYDEGEERNRGNFPPRFSGRQFPNYSSELNVNALELEDSALYLCASSFDRRETQYFGPGTRLLVL.

This chain connects TRBV9 to TRBJ2-2; D gene uncertain. V lost 4 bases to trimming and J lost 5 bases, with 12 bases between them. CDR1 is SGDLS and CDR2 is YYNGEE in the germline V gene. The CDR3 runs 14 residues. The CDR3 is CASSPFAGTGELFF. The CDR3 DNA reads as TGTGCCAGCAGCCCCTTCGCCGGGACCGGGGAGCTGTTTTTT.

The chain uses TRBV11-2 and TRBJ2-7; tentative D call: TRBD1 (5 bases). Germline lookup yields CDR1 SGHAT and CDR2 FQNNGV. Trimming cost V 2 bases and J 3 bases, with 11 bases left between them. CDR3 length equals 14 residues. CDR3 sequence reads: CASSLRAGIYEQYF. In DNA, the CDR3 is TGTGCCAGCAGCTTACGGGCAGGGATCTACGAGCAGTACTTC.

J is TRBJ1-1 and V is TRBV5-1; no clear D. V was clipped by 1 base and J by 6 bases, with 10 bases between them. CDR3 length: 13 residues. In germline, CDR1 is SGHRS, CDR2 YFSETQ. For the CDR3, the DNA is TGCGCCAGCAGCTTGATCGGTGGAGCTGAAGCTTTCTTT. Protein sequence: CASSLIGGAEAFF.

The chain uses TRBV25-1 and TRBJ1-5; D is unresolved. The germline V and J ends were trimmed by 3 bases and 5 bases, with 11 bases remaining between them. CDR3 length: 14 amino acids. The germline V gene encodes CDR1 MGHDK and CDR2 SYGVNS. The CDR3 nucleotides are TGTGCCAGCAGTGAGGTCGGATCTCATCAGCCCCAGCATTTT. This gives the protein CASSEVGSHQPQHF.

The CDR3 sequence: CASSSTGTGGMPQHF. Written as DNA, the CDR3 is TGTGCCAGTAGTAGCACCGGGACAGGGGGCATGCCCCAGCATTTT. V usage is TRBV19 and J usage is TRBJ1-5; 12 bases agree with TRBD1. Germline loops: CDR1 LNHDA, CDR2 SQIVND (reference sequence). Unmatched junction bases numbered 7, after V lost 4 bases and J lost 9 bases. The CDR3 runs 15 residues.

As concerns this clone: Other DNA sequences in the same sample also yield this CDR3. The rearrangement uses TRBV10-3 and TRBJ2-5; D remains ambiguous. V lost 3 bases to trimming and J lost 2 bases, with 4 bases between them. Germline V gene lookup returns CDR1 ENHRY and CDR2 SYGVKD. CDR3 length equals 12 residues. The DNA for the CDR3 is TGTGCCATCAGTGACGGTCAAGAGACCCAGTACTTC. Encoded protein: CAISDGQETQYF.

V usage is TRBV6-5 and J usage is TRBJ2-7; 9 nucleotides line up with TRBD2. Unmatched junction bases numbered 6, after V lost 0 bases and J lost 3 bases. Germline lookup yields CDR1 MNHEY and CDR2 SVGAGI. The CDR3 is 16 residues long. CDR3 in amino acids: CASSYSGGRAIYEQYF. CDR3 nucleotide sequence: TGTGCCAGCAGTTACTCGGGCGGGAGGGCCATCTACGAGCAGTACTTC.

The rearrangement links TRBV5-5 to TRBJ2-3; 8 bases map to TRBD1. V lost 4 bases and J lost 6; bases outside the gene matches: 10. The CDR3 sequence is 15 residues long. Germline CDR1 and CDR2: SGHKS and YYEKEE (reference sequence). Here the CDR3 DNA reads TGTGCCAGCAGCCGGGGGAGGCAGGGGGCTGATACGCAGTATTTT. It is translated as CASSRGRQGADTQYF.

As to this clone: In the same sample, other DNA sequences code for this CDR3. The rearrangement joins TRBV9 to TRBJ2-1; 7 bases are a match to TRBD2. Germline V lookup: CDR1 SGDLS, CDR2 YYNGEE. The CDR3 spans 16 residues. V shed 0 bases, J shed 0 bases, and the junction held 3 bases outside the gene matches. The CDR3 sequence is CASSVGGGSSYNEQFF. CDR3 nucleotide sequence: TGTGCCAGCAGCGTAGGTGGCGGGAGCTCCTACAATGAGCAGTTCTTC.

This clone was detected only once. V is TRBV7-8 and J is TRBJ2-3, with TRBD2 matching 10 bases. The CDR3 covers 21 residues. Trimming at V came to 0 bases and at J to 3 bases, leaving 18 bases not matched to a gene. The germline CDR1 and CDR2 sequences are SGHVS and FQNEAQ. CDR3: CASSLAQITRLAGRGTDTQYF. CDR3 nucleotide sequence: TGTGCCAGCAGCTTAGCTCAAATTACCAGACTAGCGGGCAGGGGGACAGATACGCAGTATTTT.

Turning to this clone: A much larger clone differs from this one at a single base, so this may be a read error. Other DNA sequences within the sample encode an identical CDR3. Written as DNA, the CDR3 is TGTGCCAGCTCACCAGCGGAGACCCAGTACTTC. This translates into CASSPAETQYF. This chain uses TRBV18 with TRBJ2-5, with D uncertain. CDR1 KGHSH and CDR2 LQKENI come from the germline V gene. The CDR3 is 11 residues long. V was pared by 2 bases and J by 5 bases, with 3 bases between.

The chain has TRBV5-4 and TRBJ2-3, with no clear D. V lost 1 base and J 5 bases, leaving 8 bases between the germline ends. Germline V gene data show CDR1 as SGHNT and CDR2 as YYREEE (reference sequence). The CDR3 contains 13 residues. In DNA, the CDR3 is TGTGCCAGCAGCTTGCCTACCAAAGATACGCAGTATTTT. This encodes CASSLPTKDTQYF.

The rearrangement joins TRBV19 to TRBJ1-1; 9 bases map to TRBD1. Unmatched junction bases numbered 7, after V lost 5 bases and J lost 0 bases. CDR3 length: 16 amino acids. In germline, CDR1 is LNHDA, CDR2 SQIVND (reference sequence). CDR3 sequence (DNA): TGTGCCAGTAGTCCCCGGACAGGGGAGGTGAACACTGAAGCTTTCTTT. Protein: CASSPRTGEVNTEAFF.

Worth noting for this clone: Other DNA sequences in the same sample also yield this CDR3. The chain uses TRBV7-2 and TRBJ2-6; D not resolved. This CDR3 comprises 13 residues. V lost 1 base and J 3 bases, leaving 1 base between the germline ends. Looked up from germline, CDR1 is SGHTA and CDR2 is FQGNSA. The DNA of the CDR3 is TGTGCCAGCAGCTTAGGTGGGGCCAACGTCCTGACTTTC. Its translation: CASSLGGANVLTF.

The V gene is TRBV6-1, the J gene TRBJ1-1; D remains unclear. The CDR3 spans 14 residues. From germline, CDR1 is MNHNS and CDR2 SASEGT. Trimming removed 1 base from V and 2 bases from J, with 8 bases in between. This CDR3 reads CASSEGRLNTEAFF. The CDR3, as DNA: TGTGCCAGCAGTGAAGGCAGGCTCAACACTGAAGCTTTCTTT.

The J gene is TRBJ2-1, the V gene TRBV7-6; D gene ambiguous. Trimming cost V 5 bases and J 5 bases, with 13 bases left between them. Germline loops: CDR1 SGHVS, CDR2 FNYEAQ. This CDR3 is built from 14 residues. The CDR3 DNA reads as TGTGCCAGCAGCGACACGTACCGCAACAATGAGCAGTTCTTC. Residues: CASSDTYRNNEQFF.

V gene TRBV27 combines with J gene TRBJ2-2; D is uncertain. Germline CDR1 reads MNHEY; CDR2 reads SMNVEV (reference sequence). The ends were cut back, 1 base at V and 1 base at J, with 10 bases in the middle. The CDR3 consists of 16 residues. The CDR3 loop is CASSLLGGGNTGELFF. The CDR3, as DNA: TGTGCCAGCAGTTTATTGGGTGGTGGGAACACCGGGGAGCTGTTTTTT.